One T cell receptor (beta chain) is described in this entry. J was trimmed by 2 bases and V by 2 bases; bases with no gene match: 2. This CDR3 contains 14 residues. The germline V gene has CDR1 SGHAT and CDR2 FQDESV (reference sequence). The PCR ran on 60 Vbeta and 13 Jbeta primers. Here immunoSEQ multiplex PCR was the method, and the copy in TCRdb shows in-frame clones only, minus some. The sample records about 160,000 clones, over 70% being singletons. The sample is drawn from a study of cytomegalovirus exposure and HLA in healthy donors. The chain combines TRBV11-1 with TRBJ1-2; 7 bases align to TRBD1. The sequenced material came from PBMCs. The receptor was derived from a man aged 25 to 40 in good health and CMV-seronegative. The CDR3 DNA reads TGTGCCAGCAGCTTAAGGGACAGCAACTATGGCTACACCTTC. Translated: CASSLRDSNYGYTF.